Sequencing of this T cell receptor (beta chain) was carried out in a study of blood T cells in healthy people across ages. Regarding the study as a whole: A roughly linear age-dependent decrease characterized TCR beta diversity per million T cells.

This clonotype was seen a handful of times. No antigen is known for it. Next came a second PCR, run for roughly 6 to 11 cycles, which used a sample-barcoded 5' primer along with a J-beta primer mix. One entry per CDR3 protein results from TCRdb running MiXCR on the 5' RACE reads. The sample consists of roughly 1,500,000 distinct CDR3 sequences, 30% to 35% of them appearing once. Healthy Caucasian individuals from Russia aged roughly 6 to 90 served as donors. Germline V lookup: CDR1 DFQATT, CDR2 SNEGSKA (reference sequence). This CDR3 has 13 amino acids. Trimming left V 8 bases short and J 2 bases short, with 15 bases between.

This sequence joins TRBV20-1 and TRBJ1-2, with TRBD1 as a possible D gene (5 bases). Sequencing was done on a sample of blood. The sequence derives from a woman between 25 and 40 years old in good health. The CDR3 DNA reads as TGCAGTCCTCTGACAGCCGGAAACTATGGCTACACCTTC. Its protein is CSPLTAGNYGYTF.